This TCR beta chain was recovered during a study of cytomegalovirus exposure and HLA in healthy donors. Study-level results: Fewer N-insertions (relative to the roughly 720-donor mean) were reportedly seen in an Asian-associated ancestry cluster in a later analysis. A missense DCLRE1C variant was associated with V- and J-gene trimming of TCR beta chains in a later analysis, and an independent cohort replicated the association. It was reported that TCR beta sequences correctly inferred the HLA-A and HLA-B alleles for most subjects. Reported results showed that the classifier diagnosed cytomegalovirus status with high specificity and sensitivity.

With 60 Vbeta and 13 Jbeta primers, the PCR was carried out. TCRdb's table, derived via immunoSEQ multiplex PCR, lists solely in-frame clones and lacks some. The table has tens of thousands of clones, roughly nine tenths seen once. Trimming left V 2 bases short and J 4 bases short, with 17 bases between. The CDR3 runs to 17 residues. Germline CDR1 is LNHDA and CDR2 is SQIVND (reference sequence). Remarks on this clone: What it recognizes is unknown.

The origin of this receptor is a woman between 18 and 29 years old in good health and CMV-seronegative. J is TRBJ1-4 and V is TRBV19, with D maybe TRBD1 (6 bases). What was sequenced was PBMCs. CDR3 bases: TGTGCCAGTAGTATATATATAAGGGACACCGATAATGAAAAACTGTTTTTT. Its translation is CASSIYIRDTDNEKLFF.